This TCR beta chain was captured by sequencing in a study of somatic mutations in cytotoxic T cells in rheumatoid arthritis. Method: immunoSEQ multiplex PCR; TCRdb's copy keeps in-frame clones and lacks some. The profile shows 3,000 to 3,500 clones, around 80% of them singletons. From germline, CDR1 is MNHEY and CDR2 SMNVEV (reference sequence). V lost 4 bases to trimming and J lost 7 bases, with 11 bases between them. The CDR3 runs 14 residues. The sample comprised CD8+ T cells sorted from blood. The TCR was taken from a man in his fifties with rheumatoid arthritis. The chain couples TRBV27 to TRBJ1-6; D is unresolved. The CDR3 loop reads CASSWQVGNSPLHF. The CDR3 DNA reads TGTGCCAGCAGTTGGCAGGTTGGCAATTCACCCCTCCACTTT.